This T cell receptor (beta chain) comes out of a study of memory CD4+ T cells and cytomegalovirus serostatus. CDR1 and CDR2 (germline): LNHDA, SQIVND (reference sequence). CDR3 length: 14 residues. Trimming left V 6 bases short and J 3 bases short, with 14 bases between. Single viable CD3+CD4+CD8-CD45RO+ cells were sorted as the memory CD4+ T cells. The protocol was immunoSEQ multiplex PCR, while the TCRdb copy is restricted to in-frame clones and leaves out a portion. Counted here are 50,000 to 65,000 clones, 60% to 75% occurring once; the ten biggest clones make up more than 2.5%. This TCR came from an adult in good health and CMV-seropositive. Sequencing input: memory CD4+ T cells from blood. The chain uses TRBV19 and TRBJ1-2; tentative D call: TRBD1 (5 bases). CDR3 in DNA: TGTGCCAGTAGATTGACAGCGGCACACTATGGCTACACCTTC. Translating it yields CASRLTAAHYGYTF.